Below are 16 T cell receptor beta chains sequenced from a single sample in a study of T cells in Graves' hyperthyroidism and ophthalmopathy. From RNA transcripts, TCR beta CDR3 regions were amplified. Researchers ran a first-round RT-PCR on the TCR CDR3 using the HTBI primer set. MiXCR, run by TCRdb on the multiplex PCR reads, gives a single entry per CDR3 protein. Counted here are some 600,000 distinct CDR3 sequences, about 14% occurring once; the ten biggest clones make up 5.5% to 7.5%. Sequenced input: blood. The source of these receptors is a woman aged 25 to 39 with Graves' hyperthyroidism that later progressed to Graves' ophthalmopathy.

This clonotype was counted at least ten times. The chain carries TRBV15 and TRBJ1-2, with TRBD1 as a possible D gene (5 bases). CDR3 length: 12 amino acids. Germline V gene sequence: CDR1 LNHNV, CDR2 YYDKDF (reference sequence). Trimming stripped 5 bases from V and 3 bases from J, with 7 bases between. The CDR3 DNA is TGTGCCACCAGCCAAGGGGACTATGGCTACACCTTC. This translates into CATSQGDYGYTF. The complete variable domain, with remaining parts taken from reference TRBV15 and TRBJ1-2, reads DAMVIQNPRYQVTQFGKPVTLSCSQTLNHNVMYWYQQKSSQAPKLLFHYYDKDFNNEADTPDNFQSRRPNTSFCFLDIRSPGLGDTAMYLCATSQGDYGYTFGSGTRLTVV.

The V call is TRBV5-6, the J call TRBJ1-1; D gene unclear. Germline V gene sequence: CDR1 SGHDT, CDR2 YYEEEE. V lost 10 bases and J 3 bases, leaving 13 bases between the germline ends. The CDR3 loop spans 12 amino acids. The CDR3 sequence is CACTLGYTEAFF. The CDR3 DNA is TGTGCCTGCACCCTCGGGTACACTGAAGCTTTCTTT.

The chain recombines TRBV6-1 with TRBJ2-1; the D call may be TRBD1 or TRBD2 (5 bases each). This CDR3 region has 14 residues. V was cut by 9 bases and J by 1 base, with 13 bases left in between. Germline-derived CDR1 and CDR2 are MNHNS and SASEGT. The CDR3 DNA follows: TGTGCCAGTGCTATTTGGGGGTCCTACAATGAGCAGTTCTTC. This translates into CASAIWGSYNEQFF.

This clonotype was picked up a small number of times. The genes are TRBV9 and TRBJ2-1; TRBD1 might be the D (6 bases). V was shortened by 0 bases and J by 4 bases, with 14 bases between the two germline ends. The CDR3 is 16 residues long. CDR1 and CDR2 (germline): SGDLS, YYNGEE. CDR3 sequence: CASSVDGQGSYNEQFF. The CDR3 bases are TGTGCCAGCAGCGTAGACGGGCAGGGGAGTTACAATGAGCAGTTCTTC.

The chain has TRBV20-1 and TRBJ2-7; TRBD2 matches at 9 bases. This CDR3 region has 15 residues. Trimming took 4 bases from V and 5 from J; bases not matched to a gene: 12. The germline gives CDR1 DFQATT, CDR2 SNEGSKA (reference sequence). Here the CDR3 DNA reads TGCAGTGCTAAGACTAGCGGAACCACTCGGAACGAGCAGTACTTC. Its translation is CSAKTSGTTRNEQYF.

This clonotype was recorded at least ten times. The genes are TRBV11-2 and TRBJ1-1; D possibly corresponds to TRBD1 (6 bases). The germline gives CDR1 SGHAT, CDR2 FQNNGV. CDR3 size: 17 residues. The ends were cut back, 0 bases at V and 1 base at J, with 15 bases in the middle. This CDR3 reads CASSLDQGWPTNTEAFF. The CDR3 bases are TGTGCCAGCAGCTTAGATCAGGGGTGGCCTACGAACACTGAAGCTTTCTTT.

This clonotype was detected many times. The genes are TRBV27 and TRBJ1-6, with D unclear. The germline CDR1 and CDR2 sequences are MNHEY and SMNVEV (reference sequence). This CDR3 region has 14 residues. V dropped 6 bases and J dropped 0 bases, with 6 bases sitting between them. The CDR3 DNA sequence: TGTGCCAGCAGATTACACTCCTATAATTCACCCCTCCACTTT. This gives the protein CASRLHSYNSPLHF.

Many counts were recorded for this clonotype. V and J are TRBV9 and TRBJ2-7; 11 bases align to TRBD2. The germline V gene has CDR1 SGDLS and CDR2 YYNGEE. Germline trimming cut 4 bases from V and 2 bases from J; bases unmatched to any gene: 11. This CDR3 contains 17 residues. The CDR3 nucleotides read TGTGCCAGCAGCATCCCGGGACTAGCGGAAGGCACCTACGAGCAGTACTTC. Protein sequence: CASSIPGLAEGTYEQYF.

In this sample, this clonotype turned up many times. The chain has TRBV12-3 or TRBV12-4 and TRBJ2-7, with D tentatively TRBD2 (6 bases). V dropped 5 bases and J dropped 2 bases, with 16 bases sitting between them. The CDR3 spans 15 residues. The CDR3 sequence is CASSPTTGDPYEQYF. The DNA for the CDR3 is TGTGCCAGCAGTCCCACCACGGGAGATCCCTACGAGCAGTACTTC.

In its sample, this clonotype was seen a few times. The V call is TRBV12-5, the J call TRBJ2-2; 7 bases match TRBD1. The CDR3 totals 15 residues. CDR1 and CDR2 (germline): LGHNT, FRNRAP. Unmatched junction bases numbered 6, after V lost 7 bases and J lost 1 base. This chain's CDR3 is CASAERQGNTGELFF. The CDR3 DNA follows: TGTGCTAGTGCCGAGCGACAGGGGAACACCGGGGAGCTGTTTTTT.

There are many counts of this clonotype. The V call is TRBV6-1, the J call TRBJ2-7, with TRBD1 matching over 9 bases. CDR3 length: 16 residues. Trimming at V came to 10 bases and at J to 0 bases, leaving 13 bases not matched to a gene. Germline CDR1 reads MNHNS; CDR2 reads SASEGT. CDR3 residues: CATRGQGFNPSYEQYF. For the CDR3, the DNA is TGTGCCACCCGGGGACAGGGTTTTAACCCCTCCTACGAGCAGTACTTC.

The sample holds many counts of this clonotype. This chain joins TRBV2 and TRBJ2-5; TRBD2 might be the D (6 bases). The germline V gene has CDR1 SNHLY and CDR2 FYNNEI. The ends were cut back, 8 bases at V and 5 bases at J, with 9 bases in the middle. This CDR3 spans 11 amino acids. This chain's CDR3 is CASGGAETQYF. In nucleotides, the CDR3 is TGTGCCAGCGGAGGGGCGGAGACCCAGTACTTC.

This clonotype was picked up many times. DNA for the CDR3: TGTGCCAGCAGTCCGGACAGGGACTCTGGAAACACCATATATTTT. This sequence encodes CASSPDRDSGNTIYF. The rearrangement joins TRBV6-1 to TRBJ1-3, with 8 bases aligning to TRBD1. Germline V gene data show CDR1 as MNHNS and CDR2 as SASEGT. The J segment lost 0 bases and the V segment lost 5 bases, leaving 3 bases of the junction unmatched. CDR3 length: 15 residues.

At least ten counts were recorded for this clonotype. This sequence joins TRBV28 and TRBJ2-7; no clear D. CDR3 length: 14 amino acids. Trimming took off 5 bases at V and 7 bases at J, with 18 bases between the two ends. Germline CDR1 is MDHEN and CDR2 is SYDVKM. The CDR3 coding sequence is TGTGCCAGCAGTCTTTTGGGCCCCCTCACTGAGCAGTACTTC. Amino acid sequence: CASSLLGPLTEQYF.

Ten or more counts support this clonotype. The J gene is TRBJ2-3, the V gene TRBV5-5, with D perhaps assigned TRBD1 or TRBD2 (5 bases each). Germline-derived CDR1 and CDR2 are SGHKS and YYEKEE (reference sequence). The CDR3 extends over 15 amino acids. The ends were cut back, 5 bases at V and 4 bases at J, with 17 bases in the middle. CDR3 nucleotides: TGTGCCAGCAGTCGGGGACCTGATGGGGCAGATACGCAGTATTTT. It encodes CASSRGPDGADTQYF. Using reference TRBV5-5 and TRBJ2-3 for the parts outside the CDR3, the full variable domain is DAGVTQSPTHLIKTRGQQVTLRCSPISGHKSVSWYQQVLGQGPQFIFQYYEKEERGRGNFPDRFSARQFPNYSSELNVNALLLGDSALYLCASSRGPDGADTQYFGPGTRLTVL.

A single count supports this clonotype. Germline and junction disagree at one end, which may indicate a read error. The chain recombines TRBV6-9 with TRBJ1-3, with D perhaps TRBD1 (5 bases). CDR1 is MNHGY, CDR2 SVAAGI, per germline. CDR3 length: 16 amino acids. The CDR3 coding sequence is TGTGCCAGCAGTTCCACACAGGAAAACCCTGGAAGCACCATATATTTT. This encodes CASSSTQENPGSTIYF.